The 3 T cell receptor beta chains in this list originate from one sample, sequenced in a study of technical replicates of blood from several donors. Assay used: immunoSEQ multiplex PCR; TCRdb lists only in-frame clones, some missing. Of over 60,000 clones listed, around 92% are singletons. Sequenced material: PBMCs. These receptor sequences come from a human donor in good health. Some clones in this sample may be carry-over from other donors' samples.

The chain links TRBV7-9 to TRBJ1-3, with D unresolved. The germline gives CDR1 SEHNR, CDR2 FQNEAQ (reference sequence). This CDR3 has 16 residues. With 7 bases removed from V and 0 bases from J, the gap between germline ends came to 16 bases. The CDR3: CASTWATHHSGNTIYF. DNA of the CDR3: TGTGCCAGCACCTGGGCAACGCATCACTCTGGAAACACCATATATTTT.

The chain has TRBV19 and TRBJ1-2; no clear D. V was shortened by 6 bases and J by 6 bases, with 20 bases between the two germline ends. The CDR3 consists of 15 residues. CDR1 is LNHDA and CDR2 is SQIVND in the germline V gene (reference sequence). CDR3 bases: TGTGCCAGTAGCGTTACAGTGGGAGCGGTGGATGGCTACACCTTC. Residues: CASSVTVGAVDGYTF.

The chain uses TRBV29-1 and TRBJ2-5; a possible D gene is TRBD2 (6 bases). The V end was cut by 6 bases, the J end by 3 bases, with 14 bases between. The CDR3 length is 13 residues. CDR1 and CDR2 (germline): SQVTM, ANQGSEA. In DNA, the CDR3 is TGCAGCGTCGAACTAGCCCCCAAAGAGACCCAGTACTTC. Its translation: CSVELAPKETQYF. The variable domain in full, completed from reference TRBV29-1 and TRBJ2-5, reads SAVISQKPSRDICQRGTSLTIQCQVDSQVTMMFWYRQQPGQSLTLIATANQGSEATYESGFVIDKFPISRPNLTFSTLTVSNMSPEDSSIYLCSVELAPKETQYFGPGTRLLVL.